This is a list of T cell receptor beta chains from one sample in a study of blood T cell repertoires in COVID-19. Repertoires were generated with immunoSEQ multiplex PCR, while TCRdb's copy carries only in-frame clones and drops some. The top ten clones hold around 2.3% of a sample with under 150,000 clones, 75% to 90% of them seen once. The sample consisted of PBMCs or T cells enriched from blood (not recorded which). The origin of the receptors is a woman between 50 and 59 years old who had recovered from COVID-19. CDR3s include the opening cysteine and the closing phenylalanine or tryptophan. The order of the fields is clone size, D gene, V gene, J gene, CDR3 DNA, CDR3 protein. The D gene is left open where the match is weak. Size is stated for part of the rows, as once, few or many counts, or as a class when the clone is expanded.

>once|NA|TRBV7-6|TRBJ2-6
TGTGCCAGCAGCTTAGAACACAGCTCTGGGGCCAACGTCCTGACTTTC
CASSLEHSSGANVLTF
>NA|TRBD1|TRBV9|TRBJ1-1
TGTGCCAGCAGCCCCCTGGACAGGGGGCGTTTGGACACTGAAGCTTTCTTT
CASSPLDRGRLDTEAFF
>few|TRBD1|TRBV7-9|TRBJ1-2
TGTGCCAGCAGCTATACCGACAGGGAAGGGGTAAGGCATGGCTACACCTTC
CASSYTDREGVRHGYTF
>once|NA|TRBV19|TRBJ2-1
TGTGCCAGTACCGAATCGGGAGCGAGCTCCTACAATGAGCAGTTCTTC
CASTESGASSYNEQFF
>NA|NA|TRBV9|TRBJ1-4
TGTGCCAGCAGCGCTGACCCCGGGATGGCAGATGAAAAACTGTTTTTT
CASSADPGMADEKLFF
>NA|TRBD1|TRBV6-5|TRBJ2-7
TGTGCCAGCAGCAACGACAGGGGCAACCCCTACGAGCAGTACTTC
CASSNDRGNPYEQYF
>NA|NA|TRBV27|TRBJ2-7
TGTGCCAGCAGTCCGATCAGGGGTTGGTACGAGCAGTACTTC
CASSPIRGWYEQYF
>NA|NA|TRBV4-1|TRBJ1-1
TGCGCCAGCAGCCCGGCCCAGGGAGGGGACACTGAAGCTTTCTTT
CASSPAQGGDTEAFF
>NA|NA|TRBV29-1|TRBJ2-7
TGCAGCGCCACAGATTCCTACGAGCAGTACTTC
CSATDSYEQYF
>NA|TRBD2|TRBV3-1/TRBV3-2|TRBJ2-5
TGTGCCAGCAGCCAAGGACTAGCGGGGGGAGGGGAGACCCAGTACTTC
CASSQGLAGGGETQYF
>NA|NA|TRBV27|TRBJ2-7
TGTGCCAGCAGTTTATTTTCGGGCAGGGGGCGGGGGCTAACCTACGAGCAGTACTTC
CASSLFSGRGRGLTYEQYF
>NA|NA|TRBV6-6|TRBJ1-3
TGTGCCAGTGGAGGCGACTCTGGAAACACCATATATTTT
CASGGDSGNTIYF
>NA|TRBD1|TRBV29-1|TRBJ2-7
TGCAGCGTTCGGGACAGGGAATACGAGCAGTACTTC
CSVRDREYEQYF
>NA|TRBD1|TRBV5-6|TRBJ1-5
TGTGCCAGCAGCTTGGGGACAGGGGCCGATCAGCCCCAGCATTTT
CASSLGTGADQPQHF
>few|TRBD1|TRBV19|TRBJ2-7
TGTGCCAGCACCGGGACAGGAGTCGTAGAGCAGTACTTC
CASTGTGVVEQYF
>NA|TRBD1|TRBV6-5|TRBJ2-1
TGTGCCAGCAGCTTGACAGGGAGCAATGAGCAGTTCTTC
CASSLTGSNEQFF
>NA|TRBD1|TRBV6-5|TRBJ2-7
TGTGCCAGCAGTTATTTTTCGGGACAGGGGACTTCCGAGCAGTACTTC
CASSYFSGQGTSEQYF
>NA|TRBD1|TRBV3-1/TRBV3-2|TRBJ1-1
TGTGCCAGCAGTCAAGTGAGGGGGCGGGGGAACACTGAAGCTTTCTTT
CASSQVRGRGNTEAFF
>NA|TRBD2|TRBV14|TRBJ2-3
TGTGCCAGCAGCCAAGGGGTTGCTAGCGGGGGTAGCACAGATACGCAGTATTTT
CASSQGVASGGSTDTQYF
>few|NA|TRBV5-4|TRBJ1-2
TGTGCCAGCAGCTTGAAGTCCCTGGGACAAATCTACACCTTC
CASSLKSLGQIYTF
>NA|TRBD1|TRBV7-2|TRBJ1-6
TGTGCCAGCAGCCCGACCCAGGGGGCCTATAATTCACCCCTCCACTTT
CASSPTQGAYNSPLHF
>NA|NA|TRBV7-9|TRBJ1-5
TGTGCCAGCAGCCGGGGTACCCCGGGGGATCGCAATCAGCCCCAGCATTTT
CASSRGTPGDRNQPQHF
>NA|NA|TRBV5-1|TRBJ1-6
TGCGCCAGCAGCTACGACAGCTTTAATTCACCCCTCCACTTT
CASSYDSFNSPLHF
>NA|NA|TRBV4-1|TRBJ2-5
TGCGCCAGCAGCCAAGATCTTGAGACCCAGTACTTC
CASSQDLETQYF
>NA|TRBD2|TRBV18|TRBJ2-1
TGTGCCAGCTCACGACTAGCGGGGCCCTACAATGAGCAGTTCTTC
CASSRLAGPYNEQFF
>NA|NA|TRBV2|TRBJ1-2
TGTGCCATATACGACGGGGGCTATGGCTACACCTTC
CAIYDGGYGYTF
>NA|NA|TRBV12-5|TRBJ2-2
TGTGCTAGTGGTCCCCAGACACTTAACACCGGGGAGCTGTTTTTT
CASGPQTLNTGELFF
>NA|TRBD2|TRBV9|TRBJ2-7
TGTGCCAGCAGCGTAGCTCCGACCGGGACTAGCGGAACGATCGAGCAGTACTTC
CASSVAPTGTSGTIEQYF
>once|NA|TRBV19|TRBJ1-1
TGTGCCAGTAGGGGGCCCACGGGAGCGACATCTGAAGCTTTCTTT
CASRGPTGATSEAFF
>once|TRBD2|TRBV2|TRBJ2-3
TGTGCCGGTCGCCTGGGACTAAGCACAGATACGCAGTATTTT
CAGRLGLSTDTQYF
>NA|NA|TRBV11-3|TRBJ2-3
TGTGCCAGCAGCTCTGCGGGGCAAAACACAGATACGCAGTATTTT
CASSSAGQNTDTQYF
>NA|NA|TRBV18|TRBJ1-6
TGTGCCAGCTCACCACCGGTTGGGGCCGGTAATTCACCCCTCCACTTT
CASSPPVGAGNSPLHF
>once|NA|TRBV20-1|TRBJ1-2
TGCAGTGCTAGGGAGTCGTATGGCTACACCTTC
CSARESYGYTF
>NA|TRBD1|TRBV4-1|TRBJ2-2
TGCGCCAGCAGCCCAGGGACAGGGGCACGCACCGGGGAGCTGTTTTTT
CASSPGTGARTGELFF
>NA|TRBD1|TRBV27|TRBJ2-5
TGTGCCAGCAGTGCCTCGACAGGGGGCCAAGAGACCCAGTACTTC
CASSASTGGQETQYF
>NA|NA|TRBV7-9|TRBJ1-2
TGTGCCAGCAGCCAAACCCTGACAGGCCCTGGCTACACCTTC
CASSQTLTGPGYTF
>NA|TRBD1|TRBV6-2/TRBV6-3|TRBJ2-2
TGTGCCAGCAGGTACAGGGGGCGCGACACCGGGGAGCTGTTTTTT
CASRYRGRDTGELFF
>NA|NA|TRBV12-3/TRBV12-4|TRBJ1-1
TGTGCCAGCAGTTGGGGGACATCCGAAGCTTTCTTT
CASSWGTSEAFF
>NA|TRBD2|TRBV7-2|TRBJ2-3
TGTGCCAGCAGCTTTTCTCAGCGGGGTAGCACAGATACGCAGTATTTT
CASSFSQRGSTDTQYF
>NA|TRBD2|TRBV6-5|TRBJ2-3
TGTGCCAGCAGGAAACTAGCGAGTAGCACAGATACGCAGTATTTT
CASRKLASSTDTQYF
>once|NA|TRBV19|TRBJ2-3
TGTGCCAGTAGTATCTTGGGGGCGAGCACAGATACGCAGTATTTT
CASSILGASTDTQYF
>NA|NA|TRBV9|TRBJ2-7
TGTGCCAGCAGCGCGACTTCCCACGAGCAGTACTTC
CASSATSHEQYF
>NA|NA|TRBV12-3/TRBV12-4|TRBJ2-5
TGTGCCAGCACCCCTCGGGAGCAAGAGACCCAGTACTTC
CASTPREQETQYF
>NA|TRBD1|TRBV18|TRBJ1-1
TGTGCCAGCTCACCCGACAGGGGGGCTTTCTTT
CASSPDRGAFF
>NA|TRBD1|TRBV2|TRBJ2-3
TGTGCCAGCAACAGACCCTCAGGGGGAGCCACAGATACGCAGTATTTT
CASNRPSGGATDTQYF
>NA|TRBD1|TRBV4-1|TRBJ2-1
TGCGCCAGCAGCCAAGCTGAAGGACAGGGACTCTTCAATGAGCAGTTCTTC
CASSQAEGQGLFNEQFF
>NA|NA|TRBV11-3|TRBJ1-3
TGTGCCAGCAGCTTAAGAGGGTATGGAAACACCATATATTTT
CASSLRGYGNTIYF
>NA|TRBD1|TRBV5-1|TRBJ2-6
TGCGCCAGCGGACCAGGGGGCTATGGGGCCAACGTCCTGACTTTC
CASGPGGYGANVLTF
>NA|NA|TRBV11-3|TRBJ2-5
TGTGCCAGCAGCTTAGACCCCGTGGGCGTTGTGGAGACCCAGTACTTC
CASSLDPVGVVETQYF
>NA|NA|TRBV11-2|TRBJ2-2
TGTGCCAGCAGTTTTGGGGCTAGCGAGGCCGGGGAGCTGTTTTTT
CASSFGASEAGELFF
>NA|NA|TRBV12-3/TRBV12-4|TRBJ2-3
TGTGCCAGCAGCTCCTTAAAAGATACGCAGTATTTT
CASSSLKDTQYF
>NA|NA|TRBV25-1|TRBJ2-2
TGTGCCAGCAGTGGACAGAACACCGGGGAGCTGTTTTTT
CASSGQNTGELFF
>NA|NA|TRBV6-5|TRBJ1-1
TGTGCCACCAACTTTCTGAACACTGAAGCTTTCTTT
CATNFLNTEAFF
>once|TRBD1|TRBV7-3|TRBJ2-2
TGTGCCAGCAGCGACAGGGGAGTCACCGGGGAGCTGTTTTTT
CASSDRGVTGELFF
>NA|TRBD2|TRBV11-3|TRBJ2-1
TGTGCCAGCAGCTTAGTTCCTAGCGGGGGGCCTGGGAATGAGCAGTTCTTC
CASSLVPSGGPGNEQFF
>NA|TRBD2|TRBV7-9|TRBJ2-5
TGTGCCAGCACCCCCGGGAGGGGGAGCAGGGGAGAGACCCAGTACTTC
CASTPGRGSRGETQYF
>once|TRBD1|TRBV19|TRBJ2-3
TGTGCCAGTAGTACCCGGGACAGGGGCACAGATACGCAGTATTTT
CASSTRDRGTDTQYF
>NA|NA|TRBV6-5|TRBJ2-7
TGTGCCAGCAGTTCCGAGACCTACGAGCAGTACTTC
CASSSETYEQYF